The T cell receptor (beta chain) under discussion was sequenced for a study of molecular identifiers for immune sequencing clone quantification. Germline lookup yields CDR1 MDHEN and CDR2 SYDVKM. The CDR3 loop spans 16 amino acids. Trimming shortened V by 5 bases and J by 7 bases, and 23 bases separated the two germline ends. Sequencing libraries of naive CD8 cells derived from around 20,000 to 1,000,000 sorted cells with 10%, 30% or 50% RNA. The sorting of naive CD8 T cells used the CD8+CD4-CCR7+CD45RA+ phenotype. As concerns this clonotype: Being one base from a much bigger clone, this may be a read error.

TCRdb ran MiXCR on the PCR reads and lists one entry per CDR3 protein. The sample has around 320,000 distinct CDR3 sequences, 24% seen once. The chain is built from TRBV28 and TRBJ2-5; a weak D match, TRBD2 (5 bases). The clonotype was recovered from a human donor in good health. Some libraries in this study had Jurkat cell RNA spiked in. Sequenced: naive CD8+ T cells from blood, with Jurkat cell RNA spiked in. Subset noted: FACS-sorted CD8+CD4-CCR7+CD45RA+ naive T cells. The CDR3 nucleotides are TGTGCCAGCAGTCCCGAGGGTGGGCTGACCCCATGGACCCAGTACTTC. It specifies CASSPEGGLTPWTQYF.